This is a list of T cell receptor beta chains from one sample in a study of T-cell memory formation after mild COVID-19. TCRdb reprocessed the 5' RACE reads with MiXCR, giving one entry per CDR3 protein. This sample yields about 320,000 distinct CDR3 sequences, of which around 15% are seen a single time; 21% belongs to the top ten. The sample was PBMCs or a T cell subset sorted from them (not recorded which). Source of these receptors: a man aged 18 to 29 who had mild COVID-19 (a few samples of this study predate the infection). Cell type and time point are not known. Both conserved end residues are part of each CDR3. The D gene is left open where the match is weak. Size is omitted from some rows. Given values are once, few, many or a class for expanded clones.

TRBJ1-1,NA,NA,TRBV4-1,TGCGCCAGCAGCCAAGATTCCGCAGGGACGGGCGGGTGGTTGACTGAAGCTTTCTTT,CASSQDSAGTGGWLTEAFF
TRBJ2-3,many,NA,TRBV5-1,TGCGCCAGCAGCTTCGTTCCAGAGGGGGATACGCAGTATTTT,CASSFVPEGDTQYF
TRBJ2-4,NA,NA,TRBV4-3,TGCGCCAGCAGCCAAGGGCCCGGGAAGAGCAAAAACATTCAGTACTTC,CASSQGPGKSKNIQYF
TRBJ1-4,few,NA,TRBV4-3,TGCGCCAGCAGCCAAGATCCAGTCAGGGGTACCGAAAGAGAAAAACTGTTTTTT,CASSQDPVRGTEREKLFF
TRBJ1-1,few,NA,TRBV5-5,TGTGCCAGCAGCTTGGCCGAGGTCAGAGGAGGCACTGAAGCTTTCTTT,CASSLAEVRGGTEAFF
TRBJ1-3,few,NA,TRBV5-1,TGCGCCAGCAGCGAGGGGCCTGGAAACACCATATATTTT,CASSEGPGNTIYF
TRBJ1-5,NA,TRBD1,TRBV29-1,TGCAGCGTTGCCGGGACAGGGGACCAGCCCCAGCATTTT,CSVAGTGDQPQHF
TRBJ2-2,NA,TRBD2,TRBV5-1,TGCGCCAGCAGCTTGGAGGCTAGCGGGACCGGGGAGCTGTTTTTT,CASSLEASGTGELFF
TRBJ1-6,few,TRBD1,TRBV27,TGTGCCAGCAGTTTGGGGACAGCATTTCTGCTTTCACCCCTCCACTTT,CASSLGTAFLLSPLHF
TRBJ2-6,few,TRBD1,TRBV6-6,TGTGCCAGCAGTTACCACAGGGGCCGTGGGGCCAACGTCCTGACTTTC,CASSYHRGRGANVLTF
TRBJ1-2,NA,TRBD1,TRBV5-1,TGCGCCAGCAGCCTGGAAGGACAGGGAATGGATGGCTACACCTTC,CASSLEGQGMDGYTF
TRBJ2-1,many,NA,TRBV20-1,TGCAGTGCCGCTCGGGACTCCTACAATGAGCAGTTCTTC,CSAARDSYNEQFF
TRBJ1-5,NA,NA,TRBV28,TGTGCCAGCAGACGCAGGGTGCCGCCCCAGCATTTT,CASRRRVPPQHF
TRBJ1-5,NA,NA,TRBV10-3,TGTGCCATCAGTCCTACTACAGCTCGCGGGGGTCAGCCCCAGCATTTT,CAISPTTARGGQPQHF
TRBJ2-5,NA,NA,TRBV20-1,TGCAGTGCTAGGACCTGGGGGAGCCAAGAGACCCAGTACTTC,CSARTWGSQETQYF
TRBJ2-5,many,NA,TRBV10-3,TGTGCCATCAGCATGGGTTCACAAGAGACCCAGTACTTC,CAISMGSQETQYF
TRBJ1-5,NA,NA,TRBV7-2,TGTGCCAGCAGTTTAGTAGGTAAAGGTCAGGACAGCCGTCGACCCCAGCATTTT,CASSLVGKGQDSRRPQHF
TRBJ1-4,NA,NA,TRBV5-1,TGCGCCAGCAGCGAGGGAGCAACTAATGAAAAACTGTTTTTT,CASSEGATNEKLFF
TRBJ2-5,few,NA,TRBV6-2/TRBV6-3,TGTGCCAGCAGTTACGATCCCTCGGTTTGGGGGGTAGAAGAGACCCAGTACTTC,CASSYDPSVWGVEETQYF
TRBJ1-6,few,NA,TRBV5-1,TGCGCCAGCAGCTTGGGAACAGGGAGCGCTAATTCACCCCTCCACTTT,CASSLGTGSANSPLHF
TRBJ2-5,once,NA,TRBV20-1,TGCAGTGGGTACCAAGAGACCCAGTACTTC,CSGYQETQYF
TRBJ2-3,few,TRBD2,TRBV6-5,TGTGCCAGCAGTTACGTAGCGGGGGATAGCACAGATACGCAGTATTTT,CASSYVAGDSTDTQYF
TRBJ1-5,few,TRBD1,TRBV12-3/TRBV12-4,TGTGCCAGCAGTTGGGGACAGAAATATCAGCCCCAGCATTTT,CASSWGQKYQPQHF